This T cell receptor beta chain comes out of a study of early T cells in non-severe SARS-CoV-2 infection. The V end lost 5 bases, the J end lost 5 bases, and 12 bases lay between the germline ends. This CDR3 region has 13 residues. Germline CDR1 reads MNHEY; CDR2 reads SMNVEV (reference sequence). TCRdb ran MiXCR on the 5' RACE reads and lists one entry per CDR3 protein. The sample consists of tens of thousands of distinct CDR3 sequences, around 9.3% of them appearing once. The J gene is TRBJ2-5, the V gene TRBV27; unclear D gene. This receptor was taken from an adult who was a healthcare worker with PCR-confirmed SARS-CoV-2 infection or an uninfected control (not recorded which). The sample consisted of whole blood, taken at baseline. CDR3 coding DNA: TGTGCCAGCAGTCGCTCCGTCAGCGAGACCCAGTACTTC. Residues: CASSRSVSETQYF.